One and the same sample provided the 21 T cell receptor beta chains below, sequenced in a study of type 1 and type 2 diabetes patients. PCR was run on genomic DNA. The TCR beta CDR3 region was amplified using 30 forward and 13 reverse primers. MiXCR was run by TCRdb on the multiplex PCR reads, yielding one entry per CDR3 protein. This table has under 300,000 distinct CDR3 sequences, approximately 50% appearing once. Specimen: peripheral blood mononuclear cells (PBMCs). The receptors were sampled from a man younger than 35 with type 2 diabetes.

This clonotype was detected only once. The chain links TRBV29-1 to TRBJ2-7; TRBD1 is a possible D gene (6 bases). Deletions cut 3 bases from V and 5 bases from J, with 11 bases between. The CDR3 is made up of 12 amino acids. In germline, CDR1 is SQVTM, CDR2 ANQGSEA. The CDR3: CSVDGAGDEQYF. The CDR3 bases are TGCAGCGTTGACGGGGCAGGGGACGAGCAGTACTTC.

The chain uses TRBV5-1 and TRBJ2-5; TRBD2 is a possible D gene (5 bases). The CDR3 totals 12 residues. The V gene lost 1 base and the J gene lost 7 bases, with 8 bases spanning the gap. Germline lookup yields CDR1 SGHRS and CDR2 YFSETQ. The DNA of the CDR3 is TGCGCCAGCAGCTTGCGTGCGGGGACCCAGTACTTC. Translating gives CASSLRAGTQYF. The full variable domain, in which reference TRBV5-1 and TRBJ2-5 provide the parts outside the CDR3, is KAGVTQTPRYLIKTRGQQVTLSCSPISGHRSVSWYQQTPGQGLQFLFEYFSETQRNKGNFPGRFSGRQFSNSRSEMNVSTLELGDSALYLCASSLRAGTQYFGPGTRLLVL.

Concerning this clonotype itself: The CDR3 ends on some other residue instead of the conserved phenylalanine or tryptophan, so this is likely a read error. The V and J genes are TRBV7-9 and TRBJ1-1, with D hard to call. The CDR3 sequence is 13 residues long. Looked up from germline, CDR1 is SEHNR and CDR2 is FQNEAQ (reference sequence). The chain's CDR3 is CASSLGKNTEAFL. In nucleotides, the CDR3 is TGTGCTAGTAGCTTAGGGAAGAACACTGAAGCTTTCTTG.

This clonotype was seen a handful of times. The V gene is TRBV6-5, the J gene TRBJ2-5, with D unclear. The J call may be incorrect, as the DNA end agrees better with TRBJ2-1. Germline assignment: CDR1 MNHEY and CDR2 SVGAGI. This CDR3 is 16 amino acids long. CDR3 nucleotide sequence: TGTGCCAGCAGTTACTCGAGTTCTGGGGTCAGCAATGAGCAGTTCTTC. Amino acids: CASSYSSSGVSNEQFF.

Ten or more counts support this clonotype. The V and J genes are TRBV6-6 and TRBJ1-6; possible D gene TRBD1, 5 bases. Trimming left V 6 bases short and J 7 bases short, with 13 bases between. CDR3 length: 14 amino acids. Germline V gives CDR1 MNHNY, CDR2 SVGAGI (reference sequence). Here the CDR3 reads CASSPDSENSPLHF. CDR3 coding DNA: TGTGCCAGCAGCCCCGACAGCGAAAATTCACCCCTCCACTTT.

The chain combines TRBV7-8 with TRBJ2-3; 12 positions match TRBD1. The CDR3 totals 16 residues. V lost 6 bases to trimming and J lost 4 bases; unmatched junction nucleotides: 8. The germline V gene has CDR1 SGHVS and CDR2 FQNEAQ. The CDR3 region is CASRHAGTGGPDTQYF. CDR3 DNA: TGTGCCAGCAGACACGCCGGGACAGGGGGCCCAGATACGCAGTATTTT.

This clonotype was counted a few times. This rearrangement joins TRBV12-3 or TRBV12-4 to TRBJ2-3, with D unclear. V lost 4 bases to trimming and J lost 3 bases, with 14 bases between them. The CDR3 is 15 amino acids. CDR3 bases: TGTGCCAGCAGTTCCGGATTAGGGCGGACAGATACGCAGTATTTT. Translating gives CASSSGLGRTDTQYF.

Of note for this clonotype: A read error may produce the germline difference seen at one junction end. The rearrangement uses TRBV15 and TRBJ1-1; the D gene is possibly TRBD1 (5 bases). Per the germline V gene, CDR1 is LNHNV and CDR2 is YYDKDF (reference sequence). The CDR3 has 15 amino acids. CDR3 loop: CATSSPLRGNTKAFF. CDR3 nucleotides: TGTGCCACCAGCAGCCCCCTACGGGGGAACACTAAAGCTTTCTTT.

This clonotype was observed a handful of times. The J gene is TRBJ2-6, the V gene TRBV7-3, with a possible D match to TRBD1 (6 bases). The length of the CDR3 is 19 residues. Germline values: CDR1 SGHTA, CDR2 FQGTGA. V was shortened by 5 bases and J by 0 bases, with 20 bases between the two germline ends. The chain's CDR3 is CASSPVGANPNSGANVLTF. The CDR3 coding sequence is TGTGCCAGCAGCCCCGTGGGGGCTAACCCCAACTCTGGGGCCAACGTCCTGACTTTC.

Remarks on this clonotype: One end of the junction does not line up with germline, which may come from a read error. This chain links TRBV2 with TRBJ2-2; the D is unclear. Germline CDR1 reads SNHLY; CDR2 reads FYNNEI. The CDR3 is 14 residues long. For the CDR3, the DNA is TGTGTCAGCAGTGAACAATCGGTTGCCGGGGAGCTGTTTTTT. This encodes CVSSEQSVAGELFF.

CDR3 bases: TGTGCCAGTAGTACCAGCTCCTATAATTCACCCCTCCACTTT. This gives the protein CASSTSSYNSPLHF. V usage is TRBV19 and J usage is TRBJ1-6; D is ambiguous. The germline gives CDR1 LNHDA, CDR2 SQIVND (reference sequence). Trimming took 4 bases from V and 0 from J, leaving 4 bases between them. This CDR3 is 14 amino acids long.

This sequence joins TRBV10-2 and TRBJ2-2; unclear D gene. Trimming removed 2 bases from V and 4 bases from J, with 2 bases in between. CDR1 and CDR2 from the germline V gene are WSHSY and SAAADI. CDR3 length: 12 residues. In DNA form, the CDR3 reads TGCGCCAGCAGTGAGAGCACCGGGGAGCTGTTTTTT. Protein sequence: CASSESTGELFF.

The CDR3 here is CSVVGGTGNGELFF. CDR3 bases: TGCAGCGTTGTTGGCGGGACAGGTAACGGGGAGCTGTTTTTT. The chain is built from TRBV29-1 and TRBJ2-2; 8 bases map to TRBD1. V dropped 4 bases and J dropped 7; count of bases not matched to a gene: 8. The CDR3 totals 14 residues. CDR1 is SQVTM and CDR2 is ANQGSEA in the germline V gene.

The chain carries TRBV12-3 or TRBV12-4 and TRBJ2-7; D possibly corresponds to TRBD2 (5 bases). Trimming took 5 bases from V and 2 from J, leaving 16 bases between them. The length of the CDR3 is 15 residues. CDR3: CASSEQWFGAYEQYF. The CDR3 coding sequence is TGTGCCAGCAGTGAACAGTGGTTCGGGGCCTACGAGCAGTACTTC.

In its sample, this clonotype was seen a few times. The chain recombines TRBV19 with TRBJ2-1; D possibly matches TRBD1 or TRBD2 (5 bases each). The germline V gene has CDR1 LNHDA and CDR2 SQIVND (reference sequence). The CDR3 has 15 amino acids. V was clipped by 5 bases and J by 0 bases, with 11 bases between them. The DNA for the CDR3 is TGTGCCAGTAGTGTCCGGGACCTCTCCTACAATGAGCAGTTCTTC. This codes for CASSVRDLSYNEQFF.

The chain employs TRBV9 and TRBJ2-3; D may be TRBD2 (5 bases). Trimming took 0 bases from V and 0 from J, leaving 11 bases between them. CDR3 length equals 16 residues. Germline V lookup: CDR1 SGDLS, CDR2 YYNGEE. CDR3 sequence reads: CASSVGSSLSTDTQYF. The CDR3 region has the DNA TGTGCCAGCAGCGTAGGGTCTAGCCTTAGCACAGATACGCAGTATTTT.

The chain recombines TRBV6-5 with TRBJ2-4; D ambiguous. Germline assignment: CDR1 MNHEY and CDR2 SVGAGI. Trimming removed 6 bases from V and 3 bases from J, with 15 bases in between. CDR3 length equals 15 residues. The CDR3 is CASSLGRYGKNIQYF. The CDR3 DNA reads as TGTGCCAGCAGCCTCGGCCGTTACGGCAAAAACATTCAGTACTTC.

This clonotype was picked up one time. The V call is TRBV19, the J call TRBJ2-1; TRBD2 is a possible D gene (6 bases). Germline values: CDR1 LNHDA, CDR2 SQIVND (reference sequence). The V end was cut by 4 bases, the J end by 2 bases, with 12 bases between. CDR3 length: 15 amino acids. CDR3 nucleotide sequence: TGTGCCAGTAGTACCAGACTAGGCCCCTACAATGAGCAGTTCTTC. It translates to CASSTRLGPYNEQFF.

This sequence joins TRBV10-2 and TRBJ2-5; TRBD2 might be the D (5 bases). Germline V lookup: CDR1 WSHSY, CDR2 SAAADI. With 2 bases removed from V and 5 bases from J, the gap between germline ends came to 15 bases. The CDR3 is made up of 15 amino acids. In nucleotides, the CDR3 is TGCGCCAGCAGTGAGCCGGGCCATGGCGGGGAGACCCAGTACTTC. This codes for CASSEPGHGGETQYF.

The V call is TRBV6-5, the J call TRBJ1-2, with a tentative D call TRBD1 (5 bases). The length of the CDR3 is 16 residues. Germline CDR1 MNHEY, CDR2 SVGAGI. V dropped 3 bases and J dropped 2 bases, with 16 bases sitting between them. The CDR3 is CASSYFRAEENYGYTF. The CDR3, as DNA: TGTGCCAGCAGTTATTTCAGGGCCGAGGAAAACTATGGCTACACCTTC.

The sample holds one count of this clonotype. V gene TRBV19 combines with J gene TRBJ1-2, with 9 bases identical to TRBD1. This CDR3 spans 16 amino acids. Germline values: CDR1 LNHDA, CDR2 SQIVND (reference sequence). With 6 bases clipped from V and 1 base from J, the junction kept 9 bases outside the gene matches. CDR3 DNA sequence: TGTGCCAGTAGGCTACAGGGGGCCAACTATAACTATGGCTACACCTTC. The encoded protein is CASRLQGANYNYGYTF. The full variable domain, with the rest looked up from reference TRBV19 and TRBJ1-2, is DGGITQSPKYLFRKEGQNVTLSCEQNLNHDAMYWYRQDPGQGLRLIYYSQIVNDFQKGDIAEGYSVSREKKESFPLTVTSAQKNPTAFYLCASRLQGANYNYGYTFGSGTRLTVV.